These 15 T cell receptor beta chains were sequenced from one sample in a study of blood T cells in healthy people across ages. A second PCR of about 6 to 11 cycles used a sample-barcoded 5' primer and a J-beta primer mix. TCRdb re-derived calls from the 5' RACE reads in MiXCR, one entry per CDR3 protein. The sample yields around 870,000 distinct CDR3 sequences, 25% to 30% seen once. The sequencing input was blood. The receptor set was obtained from a woman of 80 years or more in good health.

About this clonotype: A read error may explain this, as a much larger clone is one base away. The V call is TRBV6-2 or TRBV6-3, the J call TRBJ2-5; D remains ambiguous. The CDR3 has 13 residues. The germline V gene has CDR1 MNHEY and CDR2 SVGEGT. CDR3 loop: CAGSYPQYGTQYF. The CDR3 coding sequence is TGTGCCGGCAGTTACCCGCAATATGGGACCCAGTACTTC.

V is TRBV4-1 and J is TRBJ1-1; no reliable D call. Trimming shortened V by 5 bases and J by 7 bases, and 11 bases separated the two germline ends. From germline, CDR1 is MGHRA and CDR2 YSYEKL. The CDR3 has 12 amino acids. For the CDR3, the DNA is TGCGCCAGCAGCTTGCCAGGTTTTGAAGCTTTCTTT. This encodes CASSLPGFEAFF.

The sample holds many counts of this clonotype. The V and J genes are TRBV10-3 and TRBJ1-5; D remains unclear. CDR3 length equals 12 residues. The germline gives CDR1 ENHRY, CDR2 SYGVKD. The V gene lost 6 bases and the J gene lost 8 bases, with 11 bases spanning the gap. The CDR3 spells CAISDSIEPQHF. The CDR3 DNA follows: TGTGCCATCAGCGACTCGATAGAGCCCCAGCATTTT.

There are many counts of this clonotype. The genes are TRBV2 and TRBJ2-1; 9 bases line up with TRBD1. The CDR3 has 15 residues. The germline V gene encodes CDR1 SNHLY and CDR2 FYNNEI. V shed 4 bases and J 4 bases; nucleotides not matched to a gene: 5. CDR3 amino acids: CASSVGTGRYNEQFF. As DNA, the CDR3 is TGTGCCAGCAGTGTGGGGACAGGGCGATACAATGAGCAGTTCTTC.

Notes on this clonotype: A read error is possible here, since a much larger clone lies one base away. The chain couples TRBV20-1 to TRBJ2-2, with TRBD2 as a possible D gene (6 bases). This CDR3 is built from 14 residues. Germline CDR1 and CDR2: DFQATT and SNEGSKA (reference sequence). CDR3 residues: CSAASGSNTRELFF. CDR3 bases: TGCAGTGCTGCAAGCGGGTCCAACACCAGGGAGCTGTTTTTT.

J is TRBJ2-1 and V is TRBV7-9; tentatively, D is TRBD2 (6 bases). The V gene lost 2 bases and the J gene lost 7 bases, with 9 bases spanning the gap. This CDR3 comprises 13 residues. Germline values: CDR1 SEHNR, CDR2 FQNEAQ (reference sequence). DNA for the CDR3: TGTGCCAGCAGCTTACTGGAGGGGAATGAGCAGTTCTTC. Residues: CASSLLEGNEQFF.

The gene calls are TRBV20-1 and TRBJ2-6; 9 positions match TRBD2. The germline V gene has CDR1 DFQATT and CDR2 SNEGSKA (reference sequence). The V segment lost 4 bases and the J segment 0 bases; nucleotides outside the gene matches: 13. The length of the CDR3 is 19 residues. This CDR3 reads CSATRGVAGDHSGANVLTF. Here the CDR3 DNA reads TGCAGTGCTACCCGGGGAGTAGCGGGGGACCACTCTGGGGCCAACGTCCTGACTTTC.

At least ten counts were recorded for this clonotype. The J gene is TRBJ2-5, the V gene TRBV7-2, with TRBD1 matching 7 bases. CDR3 length: 15 amino acids. The V gene end was trimmed by 0 bases and the J gene end by 2 bases; junction bases not matched to a gene: 3. The V gene's germline CDR1 is SGHTA and CDR2 FQGNSA. The CDR3 region is CASSLAQTGQETQYF. DNA for the CDR3: TGTGCCAGCAGCTTAGCTCAGACAGGGCAAGAGACCCAGTACTTC.

This clonotype occurred a few times. The chain combines TRBV7-2 with TRBJ1-5; a weak D match, TRBD1 (5 bases). Trimming took 5 bases from V and 3 from J, leaving 14 bases between them. Germline V gives CDR1 SGHTA, CDR2 FQGNSA. The CDR3 sequence is 15 residues long. Here the CDR3 DNA reads TGTGCCAGCAGCAGGGACCCGGGGCACAATCAGCCCCAGCATTTT. Its protein is CASSRDPGHNQPQHF.

The chain combines TRBV7-2 with TRBJ2-3, with D unclear. The CDR3 has 14 amino acids. V was pared by 3 bases and J by 2 bases, with 9 bases between. CDR1 and CDR2 from the germline V gene are SGHTA and FQGNSA. This CDR3 reads CASSFSSHTDTQYF. The DNA of the CDR3 is TGTGCCAGCAGCTTCTCCTCCCACACAGATACGCAGTATTTT. Using reference TRBV7-2 and TRBJ2-3 for the parts outside the CDR3, the full variable domain is GAGVSQSPSNKVTEKGKDVELRCDPISGHTALYWYRQSLGQGLEFLIYFQGNSAPDKSGLPSDRFSAERTGGSVSTLTIQRTQQEDSAVYLCASSFSSHTDTQYFGPGTRLTVL.

This clonotype was picked up a small number of times. The chain has TRBV30 and TRBJ2-5; 14 bases map to TRBD2. The germline V gene has CDR1 GTSNPN and CDR2 SVGIG (reference sequence). The CDR3 runs to 15 residues. Trimming took 2 bases from V and 7 from J; bases not matched to a gene: 6. The CDR3 DNA reads TGTGCCTGGAGTCCAGGGACTAGCGGGGGCTGGACCCAGTACTTC. This encodes CAWSPGTSGGWTQYF.

The rearrangement links TRBV28 to TRBJ1-2; D might be TRBD1 (6 bases). CDR3 length: 13 residues. V was pared by 6 bases and J by 6 bases, with 14 bases between. The V gene's germline CDR1 is MDHEN and CDR2 SYDVKM. The CDR3, as DNA: TGTGCCAGCAGAGAGGGGGGGTTTAATGGCTACACCTTC. This gives the protein CASREGGFNGYTF.

This clonotype appeared many times. The genes are TRBV27 and TRBJ2-5; D ambiguous. The V end was cut by 3 bases, the J end by 5 bases, with 13 bases between. The germline CDR1 and CDR2 sequences are MNHEY and SMNVEV (reference sequence). This CDR3 spans 14 amino acids. This CDR3 is CASSFLGSRETQYF. The DNA of the CDR3 is TGTGCCAGCAGTTTCTTGGGATCGAGGGAGACCCAGTACTTC.

This clonotype was detected ten times or more. This chain links TRBV20-1 with TRBJ2-3; weak D call: TRBD2 (6 bases). CDR1 DFQATT and CDR2 SNEGSKA come from the germline V gene (reference sequence). V lost 6 bases and J lost 12, with 16 bases in between. The CDR3 consists of 11 residues. The DNA of the CDR3 is TGCAGTGCCAGACTAGGGGAGATACAGTATTTT. Translation: CSARLGEIQYF.

This chain uses TRBV6-5 with TRBJ2-1; unclear D gene. The tail of the sequence fits TRBJ2-7 better, so the J call may be wrong. The CDR3 has 16 amino acids. Germline V lookup: CDR1 MNHEY, CDR2 SVGAGI. The CDR3 DNA follows: TGTGCCAGCAGTTACTCCGCTCGAGCCAGGTACAATGAGCAGTACTTC. This sequence encodes CASSYSARARYNEQYF.